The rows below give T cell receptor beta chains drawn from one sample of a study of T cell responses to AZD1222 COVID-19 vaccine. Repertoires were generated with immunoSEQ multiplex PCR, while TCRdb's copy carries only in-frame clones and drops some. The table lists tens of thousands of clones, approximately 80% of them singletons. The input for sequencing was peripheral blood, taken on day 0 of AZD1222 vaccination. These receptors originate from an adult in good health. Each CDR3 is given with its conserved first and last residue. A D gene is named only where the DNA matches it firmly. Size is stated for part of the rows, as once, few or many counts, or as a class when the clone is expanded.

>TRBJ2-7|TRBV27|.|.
TGTGCCAGCAAAGAGGGAGCCTACGAGCAGTACTTC
CASKEGAYEQYF
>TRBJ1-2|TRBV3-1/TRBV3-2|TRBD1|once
TGTGCCTGCCGGGACAGCCGTCGCTATGGCTACACCTTC
CACRDSRRYGYTF
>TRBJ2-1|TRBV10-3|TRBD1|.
TGTGCCATCAGTGGATACCCAGGGACAGGGAACAATGAGCAGTTCTTC
CAISGYPGTGNNEQFF
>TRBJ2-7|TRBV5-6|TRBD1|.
TGTGCCAGCAGCTCGACAGGGGAATCCTACGAGCAGTACTTC
CASSSTGESYEQYF
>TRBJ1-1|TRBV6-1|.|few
TGTGCCAGCAGGGAAGGAAGCACTGAAGCTTTCTTT
CASREGSTEAFF
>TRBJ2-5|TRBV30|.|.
TGTGCCTGGAACAGGGAAGGTAGAGAGACCCAGTACTTC
CAWNREGRETQYF
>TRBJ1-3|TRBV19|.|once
TGTGCCAGTACCTCGGGATTCTCTGGAAACACCATATATTTT
CASTSGFSGNTIYF
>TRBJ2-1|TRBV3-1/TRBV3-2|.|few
TGTGCCAGCAGCCAAGAAATCGGGGTCTACAATGAGCAGTTCTTC
CASSQEIGVYNEQFF
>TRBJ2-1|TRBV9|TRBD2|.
TGTGCCAGCAGCGTAGCGGGGGGGCTGAATGAGCAGTTCTTC
CASSVAGGLNEQFF
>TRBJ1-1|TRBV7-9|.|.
TGTGCCAGCACCGAGACAGGGAACACTGAAGCTTTCTTT
CASTETGNTEAFF
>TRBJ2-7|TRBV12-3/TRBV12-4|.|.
TGTGCCAGCAGTTTTGACCCGACCTACGAGCAGTACTTC
CASSFDPTYEQYF
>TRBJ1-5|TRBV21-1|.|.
TGTGCCAGCAGTTACCGGGGAGAACCCAATCAGCCCCAGCATTTT
CASSYRGEPNQPQHF
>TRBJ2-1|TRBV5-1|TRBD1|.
TGCGCCAGCAGCTTATACTCCCCCGGGACAGGGGGCGCCGATGAGCAGTTCTTC
CASSLYSPGTGGADEQFF
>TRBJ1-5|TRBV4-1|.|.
TGCGCCTCCCGGAGGACTCCGGGCAATCAGCCCCAGCATTTT
CASRRTPGNQPQHF
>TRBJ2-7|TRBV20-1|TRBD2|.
TGCAGTGCTAGTACTAGCGGGGGACCCTACGAGCAGTACTTC
CSASTSGGPYEQYF
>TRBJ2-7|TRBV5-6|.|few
TGTGCCAGCAGCGAGGGGTGGGCTCTCTCCTACGAGCAGTACTTC
CASSEGWALSYEQYF
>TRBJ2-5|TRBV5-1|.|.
TGCGCCAGCAAAGGGGGCCAAGAGACCCAGTACTTC
CASKGGQETQYF
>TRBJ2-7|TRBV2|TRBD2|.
TGTGCCAGCAGTGAGGGACTAATCCCCTACGAGCAGTACTTC
CASSEGLIPYEQYF
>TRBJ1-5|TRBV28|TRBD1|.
TGTGCCAGCAGAGGAGGGACAGGATTCAATCAGCCCCAGCATTTT
CASRGGTGFNQPQHF
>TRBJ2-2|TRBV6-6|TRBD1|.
TGTGCCAGCAGTTACAGCGACAGGGGAACAGGGGAGCTGTTTTTT
CASSYSDRGTGELFF
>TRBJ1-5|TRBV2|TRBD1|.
TGTGCCAGCAGTGTGGAGACAGGGGGCAATCAGCCCCAGCATTTT
CASSVETGGNQPQHF
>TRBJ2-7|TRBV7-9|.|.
TGTGCCAGCAGCTCTGGACTGACCTACGAGCAGTACTTC
CASSSGLTYEQYF
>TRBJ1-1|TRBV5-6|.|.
TGTGCCAGCAGCTTTGGGTCAAGGGGCGCTGAAGCTTTCTTT
CASSFGSRGAEAFF
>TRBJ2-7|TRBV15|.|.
TGTGCCACCCGGGACGGAGCTTCCTACGAGCAGTACTTC
CATRDGASYEQYF
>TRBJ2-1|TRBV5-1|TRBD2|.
TGCGCCAGCAGCCTTAGAAGGTCTAGCGGTTCATTCTACAATGAGCAGTTCTTC
CASSLRRSSGSFYNEQFF
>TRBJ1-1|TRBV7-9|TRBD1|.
TGTGCCAGCAGCTTAGAAACAGGGGGAATGAACACTGAAGCTTTCTTT
CASSLETGGMNTEAFF
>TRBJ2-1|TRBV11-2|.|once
TGTGCCAGCAGCTTGGGGAATGAGCAGTTCTTC
CASSLGNEQFF
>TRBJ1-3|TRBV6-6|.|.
TGTGCCAGCAGTCCTTACCGACAGGCCTCTGGAAACACCATATATTTT
CASSPYRQASGNTIYF
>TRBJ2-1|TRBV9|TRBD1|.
TGTGCCAGCAGCCGTAGTGTGCAGGGGGCGCGCGGTGAGCAGTTCTTC
CASSRSVQGARGEQFF
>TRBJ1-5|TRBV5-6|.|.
TGTGCCAGCAGCAGACGGGCAGGGACTAGCAATCAGCCCCAGCATTTT
CASSRRAGTSNQPQHF
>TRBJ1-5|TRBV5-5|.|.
TGTGCCAGCAGCCGGGATAGCAATCAGCCCCAGCATTTT
CASSRDSNQPQHF
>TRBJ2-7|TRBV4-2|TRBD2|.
TGTGCCAGCAGCCAAGATAAGACTAGCGGGGCCTACGAGCAGTACTTC
CASSQDKTSGAYEQYF
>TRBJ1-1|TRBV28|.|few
TGTGCCAGCACCCTGGGAACTGAAGCTTTCTTT
CASTLGTEAFF
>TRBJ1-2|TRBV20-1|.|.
TGCAGTGCTAGTTCTGTGGGAGAGGATGGCTACACCTTC
CSASSVGEDGYTF
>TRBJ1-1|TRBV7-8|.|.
TGTGCCAGCAGCTTAAGTGTGGGGGAAAAGGCTGAAGCTTTCTTT
CASSLSVGEKAEAFF
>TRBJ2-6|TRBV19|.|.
TGTGCCAGTAGTATCAACCAGGGAACCAACGTCCTGACTTTC
CASSINQGTNVLTF
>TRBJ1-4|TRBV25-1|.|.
TGTGCCAGCAGTGATGACGGAGCAATCACAGGGAGTGAAAAACTGTTTTTT
CASSDDGAITGSEKLFF
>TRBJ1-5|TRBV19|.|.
TGTGCCAGCAGTATTCCAGGCTTCAATCAGCCCCAGCATTTT
CASSIPGFNQPQHF
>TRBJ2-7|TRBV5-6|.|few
TGTGCCAGCAGCGTGGATGGAGTCAGAAGCTTC
CASSVDGVRSF
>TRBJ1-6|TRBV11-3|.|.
TGTGCCAGCAGCTTAGCGGGCTTTGATTCACCCCTCCACTTT
CASSLAGFDSPLHF
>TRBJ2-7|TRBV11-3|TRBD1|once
TGTGCCAGCAGCCAGTGGGCCCGGGACAGCCAATACTACGAGCAGTACTTC
CASSQWARDSQYYEQYF